In this sample, the clone carrying this T cell receptor beta chain turned up a few times. Its antigen is undetermined. The data derive from a study of Graves' ophthalmopathy and Graves' hyperthyroidism. Study-level findings and limits: Blood was where most expanded thyroid clonotypes above 0.001 frequency also turned up.

TCR beta CDR3 amplification used RNA transcripts. HTBI-primed RT-PCR formed the first round, and a multiplex PCR formed the second. TCRdb processed the multiplex PCR reads anew with MiXCR; each CDR3 protein has one entry. The table records 230,000 or so distinct CDR3 sequences, around 42% of them present only once. In this cohort, patients with other autoimmune diseases, uncontrolled infections, pregnancy or lactation were excluded. The sequencing sample was made of peripheral blood. This receptor was taken from an adult man with Graves' ophthalmopathy.

CDR3 amino acids: CASSRQTDFEAFF. For the CDR3, the DNA is TGTGCCAGCAGTAGACAAACGGACTTTGAAGCTTTCTTT. This chain connects TRBV12-3 or TRBV12-4 to TRBJ1-1; D unresolved. The CDR3 sequence is 13 residues long. The germline V and J ends were trimmed by 5 bases and 7 bases, with 14 bases remaining between them.